A single sample gave rise to the 18 T cell receptor beta chains below, sequenced in a study of blood T cell repertoires in COVID-19. Some clones are missing from TCRdb's copy, which holds only in-frame ones; the method was immunoSEQ multiplex PCR. The table shows about 480,000 clones, with roughly 90% occurring only once. Material: PBMCs or T cells enriched from blood (not recorded which). Receptors were obtained from a woman aged 35 to 49 who had recovered from COVID-19.

The V call is TRBV5-6, the J call TRBJ2-5; TRBD2 agrees at 7 bases. Germline values: CDR1 SGHDT, CDR2 YYEEEE. This CDR3 is 14 amino acids long. V was pared by 7 bases and J by 1 base, with 7 bases of the junction left unmatched. The CDR3 DNA reads TGTGCCAGCCGACAGCGGGGATTCCAAGAGACCCAGTACTTC. As protein: CASRQRGFQETQYF.

The chain uses TRBV6-5 and TRBJ2-5; TRBD2 agrees at 7 bases. The length of the CDR3 is 15 residues. Germline-derived CDR1 and CDR2 are MNHEY and SVGAGI. Trimming removed 6 bases from V and 5 bases from J; junction bases left unmatched: 12. CDR3 amino acids: CASRPRGGYRETQYF. CDR3 bases: TGTGCCAGCAGACCCCGGGGAGGGTATAGGGAGACCCAGTACTTC.

The chain is built from TRBV12-3 or TRBV12-4 and TRBJ1-2; unclear D gene. This CDR3 spans 13 amino acids. V shed 7 bases and J shed 10 bases, with 19 bases lying between them. CDR3 residues: CASKMGGRQVYTF. Here the CDR3 DNA reads TGTGCCAGCAAAATGGGTGGCAGGCAGGTCTACACCTTC.

The chain combines TRBV5-5 with TRBJ1-6; perhaps TRBD1 as D (5 bases). In germline, CDR1 is SGHKS, CDR2 YYEKEE (reference sequence). Trimming left V 6 bases short and J 5 bases short, with 15 bases between. The CDR3 runs to 15 residues. CDR3 DNA: TGTGCCAGCAAGACCGATATAGGGGATAATTCACCCCTCCACTTT. It specifies CASKTDIGDNSPLHF. Combining the CDR3 with reference TRBV5-5 and TRBJ1-6 gives the whole variable domain DAGVTQSPTHLIKTRGQQVTLRCSPISGHKSVSWYQQVLGQGPQFIFQYYEKEERGRGNFPDRFSARQFPNYSSELNVNALLLGDSALYLCASKTDIGDNSPLHFGNGTRLTVT.

V usage is TRBV9 and J usage is TRBJ1-4; D may be TRBD1 (6 bases). V lost 3 bases to trimming and J lost 8 bases, with 17 bases between them. The V gene's germline CDR1 is SGDLS and CDR2 YYNGEE. The CDR3 runs 15 residues. The CDR3 coding sequence is TGTGCCAGCAGCGACGGGACATACGGAGGAGAAAAACTGTTTTTT. Its protein product is CASSDGTYGGEKLFF.

The rearrangement uses TRBV7-8 and TRBJ2-1, with D maybe TRBD1 (8 bases). V was trimmed by 5 bases and J by 6 bases, leaving 17 bases between them. CDR1 and CDR2 (germline): SGHVS, FQNEAQ. The CDR3 covers 15 residues. CDR3 protein: CASSIGGTGTNEQFF. CDR3 DNA: TGTGCCAGCAGCATCGGGGGGACAGGAACCAATGAGCAGTTCTTC.

The rearrangement links TRBV7-2 to TRBJ1-1; D unclear. The CDR3 has 16 residues. The V gene lost 5 bases and the J gene lost 0 bases, with 16 bases spanning the gap. Germline CDR1 reads SGHTA; CDR2 reads FQGNSA. As DNA, the CDR3 is TGTGCCAGCAGCCCAGTGGCAGGCCGCGTGAACACTGAAGCTTTCTTT. It translates to CASSPVAGRVNTEAFF.

This chain links TRBV7-6 with TRBJ2-6; the D is unclear. Deletions cut 0 bases from V and 0 bases from J, with 15 bases between. CDR1 and CDR2 from the germline V gene are SGHVS and FNYEAQ. CDR3 length: 19 residues. This CDR3 is CASSLASQTSSSGANVLTF. In DNA form, the CDR3 reads TGTGCCAGCAGCTTAGCTAGCCAGACCTCTAGCTCTGGGGCCAACGTCCTGACTTTC.

J is TRBJ2-2 and V is TRBV4-3; 10 nucleotides line up with TRBD1. The CDR3 totals 19 residues. CDR1 and CDR2 (germline): LGHNA, YSLEER. Losses at the gene ends were 0 bases for V and 2 bases for J; bases not matched to a gene: 9. This chain's CDR3 is CASSQDLGTGDFNTGELFF. CDR3 DNA: TGCGCCAGCAGCCAAGATTTAGGGACAGGGGATTTCAACACCGGGGAGCTGTTTTTT.

This clone was detected only once. The rearrangement uses TRBV9 and TRBJ2-7, with D unclear. Germline V CDR1 and CDR2: SGDLS, YYNGEE. Trimming removed 0 bases at V and 1 base at J, with 14 bases between. The CDR3 consists of 16 residues. For the CDR3, the DNA is TGTGCCAGCAGCGTAGCTCCTCAGGAAGTATCCTACGAGCAGTACTTC. This translates into CASSVAPQEVSYEQYF.

This clone has just one count. The J gene is TRBJ2-7, the V gene TRBV10-1; TRBD2 matches at 9 bases. Germline V gene data show CDR1 as WNHNN and CDR2 as SYGVQD (reference sequence). The ends lost 2 bases at V and 6 bases at J; junction bases unmatched: 5. The CDR3 runs 14 residues. CDR3 in amino acids: CASSEAGGPSEQYF. CDR3 nucleotide sequence: TGCGCCAGCAGTGAGGCGGGAGGGCCTTCCGAGCAGTACTTC.

This chain connects TRBV5-8 to TRBJ2-3; D is perhaps TRBD2 (6 bases). V lost 3 bases and J lost 11, with 22 bases in between. The CDR3 loop spans 15 amino acids. Looked up from germline, CDR1 is SGHTS and CDR2 is YDEGEE. The CDR3 reads CASSSYGSGLSGQYF. The CDR3 DNA reads TGTGCCAGCAGCTCTTACGGGAGTGGCTTAAGCGGGCAGTATTTT.

This rearrangement joins TRBV14 to TRBJ2-2; no firm D call. Trimming took 5 bases from V and 3 from J, leaving 13 bases between them. CDR1 SGHDN and CDR2 FVKESK come from the germline V gene. The CDR3 covers 15 residues. The CDR3 is CASSSTSTYTGELFF. The CDR3 DNA reads TGTGCCAGCAGCTCCACCTCGACTTACACCGGGGAGCTGTTTTTT.

This chain uses TRBV4-3 with TRBJ2-7, with a weak D call TRBD2 (6 bases). Germline V gene sequence: CDR1 LGHNA, CDR2 YSLEER. The V and J ends lost 4 bases and 6 bases respectively, with 19 bases between them. The length of the CDR3 is 15 residues. The DNA of the CDR3 is TGCGCCAGCAGCCCAGGACCCAGCGGGTTCACCGAGCAGTACTTC. Its translation is CASSPGPSGFTEQYF.

The chain employs TRBV11-2 and TRBJ2-2; 10 positions match TRBD1. With V trimmed by 4 bases and J by 4 bases, 15 bases remained unmatched. The germline V gene has CDR1 SGHAT and CDR2 FQNNGV. This CDR3 has 19 amino acids. CDR3 region: CASSSARTGGWSGTGELFF. The CDR3 nucleotides are TGTGCCAGCAGCTCAGCGAGGACAGGGGGATGGTCGGGCACCGGGGAGCTGTTTTTT.

The chain joins TRBV13 to TRBJ2-7; 10 nucleotides agree with TRBD2. V was clipped by 4 bases and J by 6 bases; unmatched bases: 6. This CDR3 has 14 residues. CDR1 and CDR2 (germline): PRHDT, FYEKMQ (reference sequence). The CDR3 sequence is CASSSSGRVSEQYF. In DNA form, the CDR3 reads TGTGCCAGCAGCTCGAGCGGGAGGGTATCCGAGCAGTACTTC.

The rearrangement joins TRBV2 to TRBJ1-1; tentatively, D is TRBD1 (6 bases). Between the trimmed V and J ends, which lost 6 bases and 4 bases, there was a span of 21 bases. CDR1 and CDR2 (germline): SNHLY, FYNNEI. The CDR3 is 16 amino acids. In DNA form, the CDR3 reads TGTGCCAGCAGCGTGGGACACCTGGCTTCGGGCACTGAAGCTTTCTTT. Protein sequence: CASSVGHLASGTEAFF.

The gene calls are TRBV7-9 and TRBJ1-5; TRBD1 agrees at 7 bases. Germline trimming cut 5 bases from V and 7 bases from J; bases unmatched to any gene: 5. CDR3 length equals 13 residues. Germline V gene data show CDR1 as SEHNR and CDR2 as FQNEAQ (reference sequence). CDR3 protein: CASSKTGDQPQHF. Written as DNA, the CDR3 is TGTGCCAGCAGCAAAACAGGGGACCAGCCCCAGCATTTT.